These T cell receptor beta chains were read from a single sample in a study of beta chain features in type 1 diabetes. Profiling relied on immunoSEQ multiplex PCR, and the TCRdb table lists in-frame clones only, not all of them. The table has about 240,000 clones, approximately 13% seen once; the top ten hold approximately 0.021%. The source material was naive CD4+ T cells from blood. The receptors were sampled from a man aged 25-45 years with type 1 diabetes. Each CDR3 is given with its conserved first and last residue. The D gene is left open where the match is weak. Some rows mark clone size as missing; the rest say once, few, many or name a class of expanded clone.

CDR3 DNA: TGTGCCAGAGATGCAGGGTGGACAGGGAACACCGGGGAGCTGTTTTTT; CDR3 protein: CARDAGWTGNTGELFF; J gene: TRBJ2-2; D gene: TRBD1; V gene: TRBV7-9; clone size: .
CDR3 DNA: TGTGCCAGCAGCTTAGGCGTGCAGGGTGATACGCAGTATTTT; CDR3 protein: CASSLGVQGDTQYF; J gene: TRBJ2-3; D gene: .; V gene: TRBV7-7; clone size: few
CDR3 DNA: TGCGCCAGCAGCTTGGCAGGGGAATACGAGCAGTACTTC; CDR3 protein: CASSLAGEYEQYF; J gene: TRBJ2-7; D gene: .; V gene: TRBV5-1; clone size: .
CDR3 DNA: TGTGCCAGTATGGGGACAGAGACCTCTTATAGCAATCAGCCCCAGCATTTT; CDR3 protein: CASMGTETSYSNQPQHF; J gene: TRBJ1-5; D gene: TRBD1; V gene: TRBV19; clone size: .
CDR3 DNA: TGTGCCAGCAGCACCTCGGGGGGAGAGACCCAGTACTTC; CDR3 protein: CASSTSGGETQYF; J gene: TRBJ2-5; D gene: TRBD2; V gene: TRBV7-9; clone size: few
CDR3 DNA: TGTGCCAGCAGCTTGGATCCAGGCTCCTACAATGAGCAGTTCTTC; CDR3 protein: CASSLDPGSYNEQFF; J gene: TRBJ2-1; D gene: .; V gene: TRBV5-4; clone size: .
CDR3 DNA: TGTGCCAGCAGGAGAGACAGAAACTATGGCTACACCTTC; CDR3 protein: CASRRDRNYGYTF; J gene: TRBJ1-2; D gene: .; V gene: TRBV2; clone size: .
CDR3 DNA: TGTGCCAGCAGCCCCAGGGGTGGGGGCCCAGATACGCAGTATTTT; CDR3 protein: CASSPRGGGPDTQYF; J gene: TRBJ2-3; D gene: .; V gene: TRBV27; clone size: .
CDR3 DNA: TGTGCCAGCAGCAGGGGACTAGCGGGGGAAAACATTCAGTACTTC; CDR3 protein: CASSRGLAGENIQYF; J gene: TRBJ2-4; D gene: TRBD2; V gene: TRBV5-6; clone size: .
CDR3 DNA: TGTGCCAGCGCTCGTGGGGGCGTGCAGGGGAACACTGAAGCTTTCTTT; CDR3 protein: CASARGGVQGNTEAFF; J gene: TRBJ1-1; D gene: .; V gene: TRBV5-4; clone size: few
CDR3 DNA: TGTGCCAGCAGCTTAGCAGAGCGAGAGACCCAGTACTTC; CDR3 protein: CASSLAERETQYF; J gene: TRBJ2-5; D gene: .; V gene: TRBV7-2; clone size: .
CDR3 DNA: TGTGCCAGCAGCCCCCAAATTGACAGAGTCTATGGCTACACCTTC; CDR3 protein: CASSPQIDRVYGYTF; J gene: TRBJ1-2; D gene: .; V gene: TRBV9; clone size: .
CDR3 DNA: TGTGCCAGCTCACCAGACAGAACCACCATATATTTT; CDR3 protein: CASSPDRTTIYF; J gene: TRBJ1-3; D gene: .; V gene: TRBV18; clone size: few
CDR3 DNA: TGCGCCAGCAGCCAAACAGCGGGGAGCCTCTACGAGCAGTACTTC; CDR3 protein: CASSQTAGSLYEQYF; J gene: TRBJ2-7; D gene: TRBD2; V gene: TRBV4-1; clone size: few
CDR3 DNA: TGCGCCAGCAGCCGATCAACAGGGGTAAACACAGATACGCAGTATTTT; CDR3 protein: CASSRSTGVNTDTQYF; J gene: TRBJ2-3; D gene: TRBD1; V gene: TRBV5-1; clone size: few
CDR3 DNA: TGTGCCAGCTCACCACAGGGACAGCAAGAGACCCAGTACTTC; CDR3 protein: CASSPQGQQETQYF; J gene: TRBJ2-5; D gene: TRBD1; V gene: TRBV18; clone size: .
CDR3 DNA: TGTGCCAGCCGCCGGGACATAATTAACTATGGCTACACCTTC; CDR3 protein: CASRRDIINYGYTF; J gene: TRBJ1-2; D gene: .; V gene: TRBV7-2; clone size: .
CDR3 DNA: TGTGCCAGCAGCCAAGCGGGTCCTGGGTCCGGGGAGCTGTTTTTT; CDR3 protein: CASSQAGPGSGELFF; J gene: TRBJ2-2; D gene: .; V gene: TRBV4-2; clone size: .
CDR3 DNA: TGCGCCAGCAGCTTGTACGGGACAGACAATCAGCCCCAGCATTTT; CDR3 protein: CASSLYGTDNQPQHF; J gene: TRBJ1-5; D gene: TRBD1; V gene: TRBV5-1; clone size: .
CDR3 DNA: TGTGCCAGCTCACCACCTGGGCAGGGGGGCAATCAGCCCCAGCATTTT; CDR3 protein: CASSPPGQGGNQPQHF; J gene: TRBJ1-5; D gene: TRBD1; V gene: TRBV18; clone size: once
CDR3 DNA: TGCGCCAGCAGCCCGTCGACTAGCGGGGGGGCAGAGACCCAGTACTTC; CDR3 protein: CASSPSTSGGAETQYF; J gene: TRBJ2-5; D gene: TRBD2; V gene: TRBV5-1; clone size: .
CDR3 DNA: TGTGCCTGGAGTACTAGCACAGATACGCAGTATTTT; CDR3 protein: CAWSTSTDTQYF; J gene: TRBJ2-3; D gene: .; V gene: TRBV30; clone size: few
CDR3 DNA: TGCGCCAGCAGCTTGGGAACAGACACAGATACGCAGTATTTT; CDR3 protein: CASSLGTDTDTQYF; J gene: TRBJ2-3; D gene: .; V gene: TRBV5-1; clone size: .
CDR3 DNA: TGCGCCAGCAGCCAAGAGGCCCCCCAGGGGGACGAGCAGTACTTC; CDR3 protein: CASSQEAPQGDEQYF; J gene: TRBJ2-7; D gene: TRBD1; V gene: TRBV4-1; clone size: few
CDR3 DNA: TGTGCCAGTAGTATAGACAGGGCCGGCGATGAGCAGTTCTTC; CDR3 protein: CASSIDRAGDEQFF; J gene: TRBJ2-1; D gene: .; V gene: TRBV19; clone size: .
CDR3 DNA: TGCAGCGCGGGGCCCCCCGACAGCCGGGGAGGGGGCTACACCTTC; CDR3 protein: CSAGPPDSRGGGYTF; J gene: TRBJ1-2; D gene: .; V gene: TRBV29-1; clone size: .
CDR3 DNA: TGTGCCTGGTCCGGGACAGGGCAACGGCCCCAGCATTTT; CDR3 protein: CAWSGTGQRPQHF; J gene: TRBJ1-5; D gene: TRBD1; V gene: TRBV30; clone size: few
CDR3 DNA: TGTGCCAGCAGCTTAGCCCTTAGCGGGGGGAGCACAGATACGCAGTATTTT; CDR3 protein: CASSLALSGGSTDTQYF; J gene: TRBJ2-3; D gene: TRBD2; V gene: TRBV11-3; clone size: .
CDR3 DNA: TGTGCCAGCAGCCTAGCCTCAGAGGGGGCACAGCATACGCAGTATTTT; CDR3 protein: CASSLASEGAQHTQYF; J gene: TRBJ2-3; D gene: TRBD1; V gene: TRBV9; clone size: .
CDR3 DNA: TGCAGCGTTGGGACAGATGCTAATGAAAAACTGTTTTTT; CDR3 protein: CSVGTDANEKLFF; J gene: TRBJ1-4; D gene: .; V gene: TRBV29-1; clone size: .
CDR3 DNA: TGTGCCATCAGTGAGTCCGAGAGTGGACAGGGGACAGATACGCAGTATTTT; CDR3 protein: CAISESESGQGTDTQYF; J gene: TRBJ2-3; D gene: TRBD1; V gene: TRBV10-3; clone size: few
CDR3 DNA: TGTGCCAGCTCACCACGGGGGGGTATGAATGAAGCTTTCTTT; CDR3 protein: CASSPRGGMNEAFF; J gene: TRBJ1-1; D gene: .; V gene: TRBV18; clone size: .
CDR3 DNA: TGTGCCAGCAGCTTGTTGGGGCTCCAGACTAATGAAAAACTGTTTTTT; CDR3 protein: CASSLLGLQTNEKLFF; J gene: TRBJ1-4; D gene: .; V gene: TRBV5-6; clone size: few
CDR3 DNA: TGTGCCAGCAGTAACCGGGAGAATCAGCCCCAGCATTTT; CDR3 protein: CASSNRENQPQHF; J gene: TRBJ1-5; D gene: .; V gene: TRBV6-6; clone size: .
CDR3 DNA: TGTGCCAGCAGCCCCAGAGGAGAGACCCAGTACTTC; CDR3 protein: CASSPRGETQYF; J gene: TRBJ2-5; D gene: .; V gene: TRBV9; clone size: few
CDR3 DNA: TGTGCCGGGGAACAGGGGGGGAGCACAGATACGCAGTATTTT; CDR3 protein: CAGEQGGSTDTQYF; J gene: TRBJ2-3; D gene: .; V gene: TRBV7-9; clone size: .
CDR3 DNA: TGTGCCTGGAGGTCCACAGGGGGCTGGGCTGAAGCTTTCTTT; CDR3 protein: CAWRSTGGWAEAFF; J gene: TRBJ1-1; D gene: TRBD1; V gene: TRBV30; clone size: .